A single sample is the source of the 20 T cell receptor beta chains below, sequenced in a study of cytomegalovirus exposure and HLA in healthy donors. The PCR made use of 60 Vbeta and 13 Jbeta primers. Here immunoSEQ multiplex PCR was the method, and the copy in TCRdb shows in-frame clones only, minus some. This sample yields 100,000 or so clones, of which 65% to 75% are seen a single time; about 4.9% belongs to the top ten. Sequencing input: PBMCs. Every receptor here comes from a woman aged 18-29 years in good health and CMV-seropositive.

The rearrangement uses TRBV29-1 and TRBJ2-3, with D maybe TRBD1 (6 bases). Per germline, CDR1 SQVTM and CDR2 ANQGSEA. Trimming took off 6 bases at V and 4 bases at J, with 23 bases between the two ends. The CDR3 runs 16 residues. The CDR3 DNA sequence: TGCAGCGTGAACACAGGGACCCTTTCCGTAGCAGATACGCAGTATTTT. It is translated as CSVNTGTLSVADTQYF.

This clone appeared once. The chain links TRBV27 to TRBJ2-3; TRBD2 agrees at 7 bases. Losses at the gene ends were 1 base for V and 0 bases for J; bases not matched to a gene: 7. Germline CDR1 reads MNHEY; CDR2 reads SMNVEV (reference sequence). CDR3 length: 17 amino acids. Here the CDR3 reads CASSLYGGSVSTDTQYF. The CDR3 DNA sequence: TGTGCCAGCAGTTTATACGGCGGGAGTGTCAGCACAGATACGCAGTATTTT.

The chain links TRBV5-6 to TRBJ2-1; TRBD2 agrees at 8 bases. The CDR3 runs to 16 residues. Germline CDR1 reads SGHDT; CDR2 reads YYEEEE. Trimming at V came to 0 bases and at J to 4 bases, leaving 6 bases not matched to a gene. The CDR3, as DNA: TGTGCCAGCAGCTTGGTGGGGACTAGTGGGTACAATGAGCAGTTCTTC. Translation: CASSLVGTSGYNEQFF.

The rearrangement joins TRBV30 to TRBJ2-1; 8 nucleotides match TRBD1. After removal of 4 bases from V and 0 bases from J, the junction contained 14 bases not matched to a gene. In germline, CDR1 is GTSNPN, CDR2 SVGIG (reference sequence). The CDR3 consists of 18 residues. The CDR3: CAWTGLTGALGSYNEQFF. The CDR3 DNA sequence: TGTGCCTGGACAGGATTGACAGGGGCCTTGGGCTCCTACAATGAGCAGTTCTTC.

The chain employs TRBV4-1 and TRBJ2-7; 7 nucleotides line up with TRBD1. This CDR3 is built from 14 residues. CDR1 is MGHRA, CDR2 YSYEKL, per germline. Trimming cost V 3 bases and J 2 bases; bases outside gene matches: 4. The CDR3 DNA is TGCGCCAGCAGCCATGGGACAGTCACCTACGAGCAGTACTTC. Encoded protein: CASSHGTVTYEQYF.

The rearrangement joins TRBV28 to TRBJ1-5; tentatively, D is TRBD1 (5 bases). The CDR3 is made up of 15 amino acids. Germline lookup yields CDR1 MDHEN and CDR2 SYDVKM. Trimming removed 6 bases from V and 0 bases from J, with 12 bases in between. The CDR3 spells CASRSEGASNQPQHF. For the CDR3, the DNA is TGTGCCAGCAGGAGCGAAGGGGCTAGCAATCAGCCCCAGCATTTT.

In this sample, this clone turned up a few times. The genes are TRBV13 and TRBJ2-5; tentatively, D is TRBD1 (6 bases). In germline, CDR1 is PRHDT, CDR2 FYEKMQ (reference sequence). There are 14 residues in the CDR3. V lost 4 bases, J lost 2 bases, and 11 bases lay in between. Written as DNA, the CDR3 is TGTGCCAGCAGCTCGAGACAGGCTCAAGAGACCCAGTACTTC. Translating it yields CASSSRQAQETQYF.

The rearrangement joins TRBV27 to TRBJ2-1, with D possibly matching TRBD2 (6 bases). Trimming cost V 6 bases and J 2 bases, with 14 bases left between them. CDR1 MNHEY and CDR2 SMNVEV come from the germline V gene (reference sequence). The CDR3 is 15 residues long. The CDR3 here is CASSNWGEAYNEQFF. As DNA, the CDR3 is TGTGCCAGCAGCAACTGGGGGGAGGCCTACAATGAGCAGTTCTTC.

The chain recombines TRBV6-5 with TRBJ1-1; D is ambiguous. CDR1 is MNHEY and CDR2 is SVGAGI in the germline V gene. The ends were cut back, 5 bases at V and 2 bases at J, with 3 bases in the middle. The CDR3 has 11 residues. CDR3: CASSINTEAFF. The CDR3 DNA follows: TGTGCCAGCAGTATAAACACTGAAGCTTTCTTT.

The V gene is TRBV6-6, the J gene TRBJ2-7; D is possibly TRBD2 (5 bases). Germline CDR1 reads MNHNY; CDR2 reads SVGAGI (reference sequence). The CDR3 has 16 amino acids. The germline V and J ends were trimmed by 0 bases and 0 bases, with 12 bases remaining between them. In DNA form, the CDR3 reads TGTGCCAGCAGTTACTCCGAGCTGGAGGCCTCCTACGAGCAGTACTTC. Translating gives CASSYSELEASYEQYF.

The chain uses TRBV19 and TRBJ1-2, with 7 positions matching TRBD1. Germline CDR1 LNHDA, CDR2 SQIVND (reference sequence). Trimming cost V 7 bases and J 4 bases; bases outside gene matches: 3. The CDR3 consists of 12 residues. CDR3 in DNA: TGTGCCAGTACACAGGGGCCCTATGGCTACACCTTC. Its protein product is CASTQGPYGYTF.

V is TRBV7-3 and J is TRBJ1-2; D is unresolved. The germline gives CDR1 SGHTA, CDR2 FQGTGA. V lost 4 bases and J lost 6, with 12 bases in between. This CDR3 comprises 13 residues. The CDR3 nucleotides read TGTGCCAGCAGCTCGACTGCCGGGGATGGCTACACCTTC. Residues: CASSSTAGDGYTF.

The CDR3, as DNA: TGTGCCAGCAGGTCACCCCAGGGGGCCCGTGAAGCTTTCTTT. Amino acids: CASRSPQGAREAFF. The genes are TRBV25-1 and TRBJ1-1; 8 nucleotides match TRBD1. The V gene's germline CDR1 is MGHDK and CDR2 SYGVNS. Unmatched junction bases numbered 10, after V lost 6 bases and J lost 7 bases. This CDR3 is 14 amino acids long.

V and J are TRBV15 and TRBJ2-2; 10 bases fit TRBD2. Unmatched junction bases numbered 7, after V lost 4 bases and J lost 8 bases. This CDR3 has 15 amino acids. CDR1 is LNHNV and CDR2 is YYDKDF in the germline V gene (reference sequence). CDR3 DNA sequence: TGTGCCACCAGCAAGGTAGCGGGAGGATCGGGGGAGCTGTTTTTT. It specifies CATSKVAGGSGELFF. Complete variable domain (other parts from reference TRBV15 and TRBJ2-2): DAMVIQNPRYQVTQFGKPVTLSCSQTLNHNVMYWYQQKSSQAPKLLFHYYDKDFNNEADTPDNFQSRRPNTSFCFLDIRSPGLGDTAMYLCATSKVAGGSGELFFGEGSRLTVL.

The chain recombines TRBV5-4 with TRBJ1-2; 7 bases map to TRBD1. V gave up 2 bases and J gave up 4 bases; unmatched junction bases: 2. This CDR3 spans 13 amino acids. Germline V gene lookup returns CDR1 SGHNT and CDR2 YYREEE (reference sequence). CDR3 in amino acids: CASSFKGAYGYTF. DNA of the CDR3: TGTGCCAGCAGCTTTAAGGGGGCCTATGGCTACACCTTC.

Note on this clone: Because the CDR3 is missing its conserved closing phenylalanine or tryptophan, this is likely a read error. The chain has TRBV6-5 and TRBJ1-1, with D unresolved. The CDR3 runs 15 residues. Trimming pared 6 bases from V and 6 bases from J, leaving 20 bases between. In germline, CDR1 is MNHEY, CDR2 SVGAGI. CDR3 nucleotide sequence: TGTGCCAGCAGAATGTATCCGGGTCCGGGAGCTGAAGCTTTCCTT. Translating it yields CASRMYPGPGAEAFL.

This clone has ten or more counts. One end of the junction fails to match germline, which may point to a read error. The V call is TRBV28, the J call TRBJ2-1, with 7 nucleotides matching TRBD1. The CDR3 has 14 amino acids. CDR1 and CDR2 (germline): MDHEN, SYDVKM. CDR3 amino acids: CASRRGPSSNEQFF. DNA for the CDR3: TGTGCCAGCAGGAGGGGGCCCTCCTCCAATGAGCAGTTCTTC.

The chain has TRBV7-8 and TRBJ2-1, with TRBD2 identical over 7 bases. Trimming cost V 3 bases and J 6 bases; bases outside gene matches: 8. This CDR3 comprises 15 residues. Germline CDR1 and CDR2: SGHVS and FQNEAQ. CDR3 loop: CASSFAGVRGNEQFF. The CDR3 bases are TGTGCCAGCAGCTTCGCGGGAGTAAGGGGCAATGAGCAGTTCTTC.

In DNA form, the CDR3 reads TGTGCCAGCAGCTTAACGTTTGGGACAGGGATCGAGCAGTACTTC. Translation: CASSLTFGTGIEQYF. The chain joins TRBV7-3 to TRBJ2-7; 9 bases line up with TRBD1. The CDR3 runs 15 residues. V shed 0 bases, J shed 6 bases, and the junction held 6 bases outside the gene matches. Germline CDR1 SGHTA, CDR2 FQGTGA.

The chain links TRBV7-3 to TRBJ2-2; 11 nucleotides line up with TRBD2. From germline, CDR1 is SGHTA and CDR2 FQGTGA. V shed 5 bases and J 4 bases; nucleotides not matched to a gene: 12. The CDR3 is made up of 18 amino acids. The CDR3 nucleotides read TGTGCCAGCAGCCCCGGGGTAGCGGGAGGGCTTGGCACCGGGGAGCTGTTTTTT. This codes for CASSPGVAGGLGTGELFF. The entire variable domain, with the rest obtained from reference TRBV7-3 and TRBJ2-2, is as follows: GAGVSQTPSNKVTEKGKYVELRCDPISGHTALYWYRQSLGQGPEFLIYFQGTGAADDSGLPNDRFFAVRPEGSVSTLKIQRTERGDSAVYLCASSPGVAGGLGTGELFFGEGSRLTVL.